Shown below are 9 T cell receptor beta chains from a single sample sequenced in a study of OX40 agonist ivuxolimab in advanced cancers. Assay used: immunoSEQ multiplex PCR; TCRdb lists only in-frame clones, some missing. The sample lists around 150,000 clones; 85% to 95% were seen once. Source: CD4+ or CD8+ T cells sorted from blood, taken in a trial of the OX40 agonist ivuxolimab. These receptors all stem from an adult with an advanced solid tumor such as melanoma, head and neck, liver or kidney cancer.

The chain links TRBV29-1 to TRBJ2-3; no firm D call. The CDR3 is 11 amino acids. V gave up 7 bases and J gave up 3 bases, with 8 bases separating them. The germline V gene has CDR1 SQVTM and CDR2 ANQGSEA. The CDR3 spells CSALKTDTQYF. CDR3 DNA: TGCAGCGCCCTCAAAACAGATACGCAGTATTTT.

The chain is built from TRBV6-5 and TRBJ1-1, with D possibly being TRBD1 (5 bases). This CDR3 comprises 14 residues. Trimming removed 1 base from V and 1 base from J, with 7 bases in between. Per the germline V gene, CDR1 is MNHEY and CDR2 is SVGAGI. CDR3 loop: CASSYYTGNTEAFF. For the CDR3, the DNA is TGTGCCAGCAGTTACTATACAGGGAACACTGAAGCTTTCTTT.

The CDR3 nucleotides read TGTGCCAGCAGCGTTTGGGACGGAATCTCTGGGGCCAACGTCCTGACTTTC. Protein product: CASSVWDGISGANVLTF. This chain connects TRBV9 to TRBJ2-6; D may match TRBD1 or TRBD2 (5 bases each). CDR1 and CDR2 from the germline V gene are SGDLS and YYNGEE. The CDR3 consists of 17 residues. The V and J ends lost 2 bases and 0 bases respectively, with 12 bases between them.

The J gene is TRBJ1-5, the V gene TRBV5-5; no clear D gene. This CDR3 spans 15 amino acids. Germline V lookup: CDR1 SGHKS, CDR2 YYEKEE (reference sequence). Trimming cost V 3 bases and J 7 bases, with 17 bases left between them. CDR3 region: CASSSFGPQRQPQHF. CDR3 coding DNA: TGTGCCAGCAGCTCCTTCGGGCCCCAGAGGCAGCCCCAGCATTTT.

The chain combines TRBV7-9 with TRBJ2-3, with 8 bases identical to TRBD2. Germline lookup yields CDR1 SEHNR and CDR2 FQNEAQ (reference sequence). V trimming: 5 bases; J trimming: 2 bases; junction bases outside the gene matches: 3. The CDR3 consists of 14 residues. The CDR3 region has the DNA TGTGCCAGCAGCACTAGCGGCTACACAGATACGCAGTATTTT. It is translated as CASSTSGYTDTQYF.

CDR3 sequence: CASSLAGTSVQETQYF. CDR3 DNA: TGCGCCAGCAGCTTGGCCGGGACTAGCGTCCAAGAGACCCAGTACTTC. The chain has TRBV5-1 and TRBJ2-5, with 10 bases aligning to TRBD2. V was pared by 0 bases and J by 1 base, with 3 bases of the junction left unmatched. The CDR3 extends over 16 amino acids. The V gene's germline CDR1 is SGHRS and CDR2 YFSETQ. Full variable domain (missing parts from reference TRBV5-1 and TRBJ2-5): KAGVTQTPRYLIKTRGQQVTLSCSPISGHRSVSWYQQTPGQGLQFLFEYFSETQRNKGNFPGRFSGRQFSNSRSEMNVSTLELGDSALYLCASSLAGTSVQETQYFGPGTRLLVL.

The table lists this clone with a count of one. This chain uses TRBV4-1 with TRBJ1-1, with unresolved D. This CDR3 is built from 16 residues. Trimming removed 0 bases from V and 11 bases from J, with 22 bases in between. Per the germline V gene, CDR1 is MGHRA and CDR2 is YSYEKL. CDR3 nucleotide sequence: TGCGCCAGCAGCCAAGATCCGGCAGGTAAACTCCGTATGGCTTTCTTT. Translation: CASSQDPAGKLRMAFF.

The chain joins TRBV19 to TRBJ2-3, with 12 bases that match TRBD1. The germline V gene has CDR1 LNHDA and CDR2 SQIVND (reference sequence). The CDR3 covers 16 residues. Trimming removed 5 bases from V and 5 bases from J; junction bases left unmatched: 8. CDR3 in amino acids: CASSVLGQGAGDTQYF. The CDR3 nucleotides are TGTGCCAGTAGTGTCTTGGGACAGGGGGCAGGAGATACGCAGTATTTT.

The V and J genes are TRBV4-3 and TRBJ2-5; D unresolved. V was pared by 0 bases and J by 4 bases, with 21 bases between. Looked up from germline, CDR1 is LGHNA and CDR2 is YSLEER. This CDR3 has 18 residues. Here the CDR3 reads CASSQEGPWKRRGETQYF. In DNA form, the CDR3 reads TGCGCCAGCAGCCAAGAGGGCCCCTGGAAGAGAAGAGGAGAGACCCAGTACTTC.